This TCR beta chain was obtained from a study of regulatory T cells in long-lasting Graves disease. Germline V gene sequence: CDR1 SGHTA, CDR2 FQGNSA. The CDR3 has 15 amino acids. V shed 6 bases and J shed 3 bases, with 17 bases lying between them. Assembly of TCR beta libraries relied on iRepertoire HTBI primers together with Arm-PCR of CDR3 regions. MiXCR, run by TCRdb on the multiplex PCR reads, gives a single entry per CDR3 protein. The table lists around 250,000 distinct CDR3 sequences, roughly a fifth of them singletons. Stated time point: newly diagnosed GD, antithyroid drugs for less than 3 months. Following extraction of RNA from PBMCs, that RNA was used to make the TCR library. This clonotype came up many times.

This TCR was recovered from a female donor with Graves disease. This sample comprised peripheral blood mononuclear cells (PBMCs), obtained at new diagnosis, from a patient treated with antithyroid drugs. J is TRBJ2-5 and V is TRBV7-2, with D perhaps being TRBD1 or TRBD2 (7 bases each). The CDR3 sequence: CASSPNRGGKETQYF. Written as DNA, the CDR3 is TGTGCCAGCAGTCCCAACAGGGGAGGGAAAGAGACCCAGTACTTC.